This TCR beta chain emerged from a study of long-term antiretroviral therapy in people with HIV. Turning to this clone: The antigen is not known.

Notes on the study in general: Repertoire composition at all time points was dominated by clones that had expanded before ART.

Germline lookup yields CDR1 SGDLS and CDR2 YYNGEE. Trimming took 0 bases from V and 3 from J, leaving 6 bases between them. The CDR3 has 13 residues. Samples were assayed with immunoSEQ v3.0 at survey level. Sequencing used immunoSEQ multiplex PCR; TCRdb keeps in-frame clones, though not all of them. The sample records 9,500 to 15,000 clones, about 80% being singletons. The TCR originated in a man aged 50 to 59 with HIV. The chain carries TRBV9 and TRBJ1-1; no clear D. The sample here was unsorted PBMCs, taken 8 to 8.5 years after starting antiretroviral therapy. Here the CDR3 DNA reads TGTGCCAGCAGCGTAGCCGACCACACTGAAGCTTTCTTT. This translates into CASSVADHTEAFF.